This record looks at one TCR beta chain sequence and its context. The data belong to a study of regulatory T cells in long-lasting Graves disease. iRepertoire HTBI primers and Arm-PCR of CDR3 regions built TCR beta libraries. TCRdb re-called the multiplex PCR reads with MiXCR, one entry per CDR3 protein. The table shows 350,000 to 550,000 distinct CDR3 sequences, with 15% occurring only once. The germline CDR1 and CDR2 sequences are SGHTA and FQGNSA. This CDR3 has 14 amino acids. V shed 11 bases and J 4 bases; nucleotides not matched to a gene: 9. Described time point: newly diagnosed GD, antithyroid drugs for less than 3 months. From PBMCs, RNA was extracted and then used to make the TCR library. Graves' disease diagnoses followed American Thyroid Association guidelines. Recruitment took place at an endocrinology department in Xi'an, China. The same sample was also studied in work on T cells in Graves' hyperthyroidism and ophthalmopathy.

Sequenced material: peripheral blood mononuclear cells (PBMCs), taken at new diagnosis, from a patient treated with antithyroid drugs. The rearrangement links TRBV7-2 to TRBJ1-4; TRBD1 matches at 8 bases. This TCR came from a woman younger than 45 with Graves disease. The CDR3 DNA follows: TGTGCCGGTAGGTCGGGACAGGATAATGAAAAACTGTTTTTT. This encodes CAGRSGQDNEKLFF.